This entry lists 18 T cell receptor beta chains sequenced from one sample in a study of CXCR3-negative and CXCR3-positive naive CD8 T cells. Libraries of TRB cDNA were made by 5' RACE and carried UMIs. TCRdb reprocessed the 5' RACE reads and reports one entry per CDR3 protein, with no DNA. The sample includes under 65,000 distinct CDR3 sequences. The sample comprised memory CD8+ T cells from blood. The receptors derive from a human donor in good health. Some clones in this sample may be carry-over from other donors' samples.

The rearrangement uses TRBV14 and TRBJ2-5; without DNA, the TCRdb call of TRBD2 cannot be checked. The CDR3 spans 13 residues. The germline V gene has CDR1 SGHDN and CDR2 FVKESK. CDR3: CASSPVGEETQYF.

V and J are TRBV11-2 and TRBJ2-1; TCRdb's D call, TRBD2, is unchecked because there is no DNA. This CDR3 contains 19 residues. CDR1 and CDR2 (germline): SGHAT, FQNNGV. The CDR3 region is CASSRYLTTSGPRYNEQFF.

V usage is TRBV28 and J usage is TRBJ2-7. There are 14 residues in the CDR3. Looked up from germline, CDR1 is MDHEN and CDR2 is SYDVKM. CDR3 in amino acids: CASSFGRASYEQYF. Supplemented by reference TRBV28 and TRBJ2-7, the full variable domain reads DVKVTQSSRYLVKRTGEKVFLECVQDMDHENMFWYRQDPGLGLRLIYFSYDVKMKEKGDIPEGYSVSREKKERFSLILESASTNQTSMYLCASSFGRASYEQYFGPGTRLTVT.

The CDR3 loop is CASSLSQAPMREGNEQFF. The J gene is TRBJ2-1, the V gene TRBV12-3 or TRBV12-4; TCRdb names TRBD2, which stays unverified in the absence of DNA. This CDR3 region has 18 residues.

J is TRBJ2-7 and V is TRBV24-1; TCRdb's D call of TRBD1 is untestable without DNA. CDR3 length equals 16 residues. Germline V gene sequence: CDR1 KGHDR, CDR2 SFDVKD. Here the CDR3 reads CATSDSGTGDPYEQYF.

The V call is TRBV29-1, the J call TRBJ1-1. The CDR3 is 11 residues long. From germline, CDR1 is SQVTM and CDR2 ANQGSEA. CDR3 sequence: CSGTANTEAFF.

The chain joins TRBV28 to TRBJ2-3; the D gene TCRdb calls, TRBD1, cannot be checked with no DNA. Germline CDR1 is MDHEN and CDR2 is SYDVKM. The CDR3 is made up of 16 amino acids. The CDR3 here is CASSLLTGGYVDTQYF.

This sequence joins TRBV12-3 or TRBV12-4 and TRBJ2-7; TCRdb proposes TRBD1, but this gene call is untestable without DNA. The CDR3 totals 15 residues. CDR3 region: CASSLKQGAFDEQYF.

This rearrangement joins TRBV4-1 to TRBJ1-2. The CDR3 is 12 residues long. Per the germline V gene, CDR1 is MGHRA and CDR2 is YSYEKL. The CDR3 is CASSQADVGYTF.

J is TRBJ1-1 and V is TRBV29-1; there is no DNA to check the TCRdb D call of TRBD1. This CDR3 is 15 amino acids long. Looked up from germline, CDR1 is SQVTM and CDR2 is ANQGSEA. The CDR3 reads CSVPISGHPQTEAFF.

This chain connects TRBV4-1 to TRBJ2-1; TCRdb reports TRBD2, a call that lacks DNA to check it against. The CDR3 covers 13 residues. From germline, CDR1 is MGHRA and CDR2 YSYEKL. The CDR3 loop reads CASSQRESPEQFF.

V usage is TRBV28 and J usage is TRBJ2-2; TCRdb proposes TRBD1, but this gene call is untestable without DNA. This CDR3 contains 15 residues. CDR1 and CDR2 (germline): MDHEN, SYDVKM. The CDR3: CASSLGTGNTGELFF.

This chain links TRBV2 with TRBJ1-1; the D call from TCRdb, TRBD1, cannot be confirmed without DNA. This CDR3 contains 14 residues. Looked up from germline, CDR1 is SNHLY and CDR2 is FYNNEI. CDR3 region: CASTPTGANTEAFF.

The J gene is TRBJ1-1, the V gene TRBV7-9; TCRdb designates TRBD1, a call that cannot be tested without DNA. The CDR3 contains 14 residues. Germline CDR1 SEHNR, CDR2 FQNEAQ (reference sequence). CDR3 sequence: CASSPVAGVLEAFF.

This clonotype is called medium-sized based on its frequency. The genes are TRBV9 and TRBJ2-3. This CDR3 spans 13 amino acids. Germline V lookup: CDR1 SGDLS, CDR2 YYNGEE. CDR3 region: CASSVAGTDTQYF.

By frequency, this clonotype is medium-sized (0.01 to 0.1%). The chain employs TRBV15 and TRBJ2-7. Germline lookup yields CDR1 LNHNV and CDR2 YYDKDF (reference sequence). The CDR3 loop spans 14 amino acids. The chain's CDR3 is CATSRGEERSEQYF.

The chain uses TRBV7-9 and TRBJ2-7. Looked up from germline, CDR1 is SEHNR and CDR2 is FQNEAQ (reference sequence). The CDR3 spans 13 residues. The CDR3 sequence is CASSLNSLYEQYF.

The chain employs TRBV6-6 and TRBJ2-7; TCRdb's assignment of TRBD1 cannot be checked, as there is no DNA. The germline V gene encodes CDR1 MNHNY and CDR2 SVGAGI (reference sequence). The CDR3 is 15 residues long. The CDR3 here is CASSYDAGAPYEQYF.